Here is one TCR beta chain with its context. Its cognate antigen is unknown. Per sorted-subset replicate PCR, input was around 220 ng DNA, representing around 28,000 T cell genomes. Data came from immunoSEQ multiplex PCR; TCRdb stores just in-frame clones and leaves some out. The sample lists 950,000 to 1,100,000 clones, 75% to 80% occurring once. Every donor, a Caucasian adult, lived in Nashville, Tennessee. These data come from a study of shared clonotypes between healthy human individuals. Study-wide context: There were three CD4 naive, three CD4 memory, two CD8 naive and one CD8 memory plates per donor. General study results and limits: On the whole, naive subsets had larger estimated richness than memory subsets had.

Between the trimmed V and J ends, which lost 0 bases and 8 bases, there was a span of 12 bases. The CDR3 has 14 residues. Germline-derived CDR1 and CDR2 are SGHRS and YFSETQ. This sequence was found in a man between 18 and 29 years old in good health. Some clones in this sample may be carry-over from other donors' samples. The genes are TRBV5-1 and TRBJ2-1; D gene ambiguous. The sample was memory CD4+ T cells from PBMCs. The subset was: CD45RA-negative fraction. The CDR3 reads CASSLVAPRDEQFF. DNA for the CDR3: TGCGCCAGCAGCTTGGTTGCCCCTCGGGATGAGCAGTTCTTC.